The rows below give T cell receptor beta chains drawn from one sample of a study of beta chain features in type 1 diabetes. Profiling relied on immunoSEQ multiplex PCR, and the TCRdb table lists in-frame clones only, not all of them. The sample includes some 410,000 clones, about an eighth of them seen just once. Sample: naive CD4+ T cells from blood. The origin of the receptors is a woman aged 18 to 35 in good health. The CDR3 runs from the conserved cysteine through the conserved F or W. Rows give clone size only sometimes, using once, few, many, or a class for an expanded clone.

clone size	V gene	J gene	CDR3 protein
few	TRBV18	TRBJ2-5	CASSPTEETQYF
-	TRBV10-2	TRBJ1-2	CASSERGGGYTF
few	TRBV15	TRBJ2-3	CATSRAGTIYTDTQYF
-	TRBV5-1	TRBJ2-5	CASSSPSGQSSYF
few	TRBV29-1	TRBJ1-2	CSVVGQLGDYTF
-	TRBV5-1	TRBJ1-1	CASSFLTGVDEAFF
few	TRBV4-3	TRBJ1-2	CASSPRTGGAGGYTF
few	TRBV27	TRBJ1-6	CASTGGVGDLGSPLHF
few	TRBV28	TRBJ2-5	CASSSGGEGAWETQYF
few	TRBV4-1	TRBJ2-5	CASSRMGLAGGTTQETQYF
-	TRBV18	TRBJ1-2	CASSPRAERPYGYTF
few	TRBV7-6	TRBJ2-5	CASSLAGTRAQYF
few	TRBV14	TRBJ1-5	CAGSTGAIRNQPQHF
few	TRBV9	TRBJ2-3	CASSRTSGRPETHTDTQYF
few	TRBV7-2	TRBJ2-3	CASSLTGTDTQYF
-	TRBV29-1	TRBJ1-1	CSARKNTEAFF
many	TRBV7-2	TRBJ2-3	CASSLTGPDTQYF
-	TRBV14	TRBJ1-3	CASNNRESSGNTIYF
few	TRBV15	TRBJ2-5	CATSRKAGGVETQYF
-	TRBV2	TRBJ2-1	CASRLTGTSGWGEQFF
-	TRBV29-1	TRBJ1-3	CSVEVQSGNTIYF
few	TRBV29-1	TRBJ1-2	CSVDPLRQGSAGYTF
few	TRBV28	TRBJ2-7	CASSPQAVGSREQYF
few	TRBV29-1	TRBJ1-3	CSVQGMAGNTIYF
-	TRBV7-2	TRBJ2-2	CASSRDRGGRELFF
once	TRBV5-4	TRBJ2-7	CASSPRGYEQYF
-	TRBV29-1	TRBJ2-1	CSVASLAGASYNEQFF
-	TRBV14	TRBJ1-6	CASSHRRNSPLHF
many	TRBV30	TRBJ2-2	CAWWSARDTGELFF
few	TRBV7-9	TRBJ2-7	CASSPLDGDEQYF
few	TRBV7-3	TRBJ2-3	CASSRLDPSTDTQYF
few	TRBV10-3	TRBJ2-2	CAISEPKPGGELFF
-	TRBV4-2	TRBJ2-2	CASSQEVLNTGELFF
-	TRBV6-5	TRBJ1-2	CASSRRDRGSYGYTF
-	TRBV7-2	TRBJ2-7	CASSSTSGSLYEQYF
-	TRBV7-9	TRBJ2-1	CAGGTGVYNEQFF
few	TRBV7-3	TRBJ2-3	CASSPLNRARLHDTQYF
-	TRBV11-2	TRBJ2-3	CASSLVLQRDTQYF
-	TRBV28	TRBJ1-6	CASSFNSPLHF
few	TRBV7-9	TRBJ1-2	CASRQDNLILLGYTF
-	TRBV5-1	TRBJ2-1	CASSTETGVNEQFF
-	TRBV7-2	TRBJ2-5	CASSLSTVEETQYF
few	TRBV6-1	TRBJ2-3	CASSALTSGTTDTQYF
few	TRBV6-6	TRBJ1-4	CASSTNVPTNEKLFF
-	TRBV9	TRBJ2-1	CASSVSPANEQFF
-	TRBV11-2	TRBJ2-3	CASSRFRDRDTDTQYF
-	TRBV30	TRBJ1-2	CAWSLNYGYTF
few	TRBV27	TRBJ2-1	CASSSDGAGGSYNEQFF
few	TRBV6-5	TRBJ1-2	CASTRQGKNYGYTF
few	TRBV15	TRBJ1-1	CATSRDLAPGGSEAFF
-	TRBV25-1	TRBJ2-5	CASSEQLWTGGNQETQYF
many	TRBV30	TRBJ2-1	CAWTVVGGNTEQFF
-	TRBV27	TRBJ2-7	CASSPGHTREQYF
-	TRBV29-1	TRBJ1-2	CSVDPDRTYGYTF
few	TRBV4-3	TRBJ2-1	CASSQDHQGQRQFF
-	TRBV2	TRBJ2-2	CASKLAGGTNTGELFF
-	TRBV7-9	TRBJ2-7	CASSLGAGRRNEQYF
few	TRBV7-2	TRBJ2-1	CASSLRWDRGNNEQFF